The rows below give T cell receptor beta chains drawn from one sample of a study of blood T cells in healthy people across ages. TCRdb passed the 5' RACE reads through MiXCR, listing each CDR3 protein once. Of hundreds of thousands of distinct CDR3 sequences in the sample, roughly 21% were seen once. The sequenced sample consisted of blood. The source is a man in his 70s in good health. CDR3s include the opening cysteine and the closing phenylalanine or tryptophan. D genes are given only for firm matches. Clone size is not always given. Where it is, it says once, few, many or a class for expanded clones.

len	abundance	d_gene	j_gene	v_gene	CDR3nt	CDR3aa
16	-	TRBD1	TRBJ2-1	TRBV7-9	TGTGCCAGCAGCTTGGCATGGGACAGGCGCTACAATGAGCAGTTCTTC	CASSLAWDRRYNEQFF
13	-	-	TRBJ1-5	TRBV29-1	TGCAGCGTTGGGGGGAGGGGGAATCAGCCCCAGCATTTT	CSVGGRGNQPQHF
14	many	TRBD2	TRBJ2-5	TRBV5-1	TGTGCCAGCAGTTCTACTAGCGGGCGAGAGACCCAGTACTTC	CASSSTSGRETQYF
16	few	-	TRBJ2-1	TRBV11-3	TGTGCCAGCAGCTTAGATAACGTGGGAGGGGGTAATGAGCAGTTCTTC	CASSLDNVGGGNEQFF
16	-	TRBD2	TRBJ2-7	TRBV6-2/TRBV6-3	TGTGCCAGCAGGCCTCTGGGACTAGTGGGGCCCTACGAGCAGTACTTC	CASRPLGLVGPYEQYF
14	-	-	TRBJ1-2	TRBV20-1	TGCAGTGCTAGAGATAGAGCGGGTAACTATGGCTACACCTTC	CSARDRAGNYGYTF
15	few	TRBD2	TRBJ2-3	TRBV7-2	TGTGCCAGCAGCCGGACTAGCGGGACATCAGATACGCAGTATTTT	CASSRTSGTSDTQYF
13	few	TRBD1	TRBJ1-4	TRBV20-1	TGCAGTGCTAGATGGACAGGGGTAGAAAAACTGTTTTTT	CSARWTGVEKLFF
13	-	-	TRBJ2-7	TRBV10-3	TGTGCCACTGGGGAGGGGGCCAGGGTCGAGCAGTACTTC	CATGEGARVEQYF
16	-	-	TRBJ2-5	TRBV24-1	TGTGCCACCAGTGATTTGCAATTCGGGGGTCAAGAGACCCAGTACTTC	CATSDLQFGGQETQYF
11	-	TRBD1	TRBJ1-1	TRBV28	TGTGCCAGCAGTACAGGGGTTGGAGCTTTCTTT	CASSTGVGAFF
14	-	TRBD2	TRBJ2-1	TRBV7-9	TGTGCCAGCCAAGGGACTAGCGGGTACAATGAGCAGTTCTTC	CASQGTSGYNEQFF
14	-	TRBD2	TRBJ2-7	TRBV28	TGTGCCAGTTCCCGTAGCGGGAGGGCCAACGAGCAGTACTTC	CASSRSGRANEQYF
15	few	-	TRBJ2-5	TRBV20-1	TGCAGTGCTAGAGGGGACGGTTGGTACCAAGAGACCCAGTACTTC	CSARGDGWYQETQYF
12	few	-	TRBJ2-3	TRBV2	TGTGCCAGCAGTGTCAAACCGGATACGCAGTATTTT	CASSVKPDTQYF
15	few	-	TRBJ2-1	TRBV20-1	TGCAGTGCTAGAGATTCGGGGCCCTCGGGTAATGAGCAGTTCTTC	CSARDSGPSGNEQFF
12	once	-	TRBJ2-1	TRBV29-1	TGCAGCGTTGTTGAGGGGTACAATGAGCAGTTCTTC	CSVVEGYNEQFF
14	few	-	TRBJ2-7	TRBV20-1	TGCAGTGCTAGAGATGTGTCTTTACCCTACGAGCAGTACTTC	CSARDVSLPYEQYF
16	once	TRBD1	TRBJ2-7	TRBV20-1	TGCAGTGCTAGAGGGACAGGGGCTCGTAACCCTCTAGAGCAGTACTTC	CSARGTGARNPLEQYF
15	-	-	TRBJ2-1	TRBV5-1	TGCGCCAGCAGCCCGATGAGCGGTACCTACAATGAGCAGTTCTTC	CASSPMSGTYNEQFF
16	few	-	TRBJ1-3	TRBV7-2	TGTGCCAGCAGCTTAGATAGGGTGGGAACTGGAAACACCATATATTTT	CASSLDRVGTGNTIYF
16	-	-	TRBJ2-7	TRBV9	TGTGCCAGCAGCGGGGGGGCAGGTCTGAGCTCCTACGAGCAGTACTTC	CASSGGAGLSSYEQYF
14	-	TRBD1	TRBJ2-2	TRBV10-3	TGTGCCATCCGGGGACAGGGAGTTACCGGGGAGCTGTTTTTT	CAIRGQGVTGELFF
14	-	TRBD2	TRBJ2-1	TRBV20-1	TGCAGTGCTAGTGCAGTAGCGGGAGGGAAGGGGCAGTTCTTC	CSASAVAGGKGQFF
15	few	TRBD2	TRBJ2-1	TRBV6-5	TGTGCCAGCAGCACCGGGACTAGCGGGAGTAATGAGCAGTTCTTC	CASSTGTSGSNEQFF
14	few	-	TRBJ2-2	TRBV2	TGTGCCAGCAACAGCGCCCGGAACACCGGGGAGCTGTTTTTT	CASNSARNTGELFF
13	-	-	TRBJ2-2	TRBV14	TGTGCCAGCAGCCAGGCAGGGGCCGGGGAGCTGTTTTTT	CASSQAGAGELFF
10	many	-	TRBJ2-7	TRBV19	TGTGCCAGTGGGACTTACGAGCAGTACTTC	CASGTYEQYF
16	few	TRBD1	TRBJ2-5	TRBV28	TGTGCCAGCAGCCAACCGGGACAGGGGTACCAAGAGACCCAGTACTTC	CASSQPGQGYQETQYF
16	-	-	TRBJ2-5	TRBV12-5	TGTGCTAGTAGTGACCCTGGTGGCTCCGAGGGAGAGACCCAGTACTTC	CASSDPGGSEGETQYF
13	-	-	TRBJ2-3	TRBV5-1	TGCGCCAGCAGTTCCGGACAAGGTTATACGCAGTATTTT	CASSSGQGYTQYF
13	-	-	TRBJ1-4	TRBV12-3/TRBV12-4	TGTGCCAGCAGTTTAGGGTCTAATGAAAAACTGTTTTTT	CASSLGSNEKLFF
15	-	TRBD2	TRBJ2-1	TRBV6-5	TGTGCCAGCAGTTCGGGGGAGGCGGGAGATCATGAGCAGTTCTTC	CASSSGEAGDHEQFF
15	-	TRBD1	TRBJ2-4	TRBV7-9	TGTGCCAGCAGCCAGGGGGATCTAGCCAAAAACATTCAGTACTTC	CASSQGDLAKNIQYF
13	-	-	TRBJ1-5	TRBV6-2/TRBV6-3	TGTGCCAGCAGTAAAACAGAGAATCAGCCCCAGCATTTT	CASSKTENQPQHF
13	-	-	TRBJ2-7	TRBV7-8	TGTGCCAGCAGCGCCCGACAGGCCTACGAGCAGTACTTC	CASSARQAYEQYF
18	-	TRBD2	TRBJ2-7	TRBV9	TGTGCCAGCAGCGAGCTCAGATTGGGACTAGCGGTCCCTAACGAGCAGTACTTC	CASSELRLGLAVPNEQYF
13	-	-	TRBJ1-3	TRBV2	TGTGCCAGCAGGGGCCTTTCTGGAAGCACCATATATTTT	CASRGLSGSTIYF
15	-	TRBD1	TRBJ2-3	TRBV5-4	TGTGCCAGCAGCCGACAGGGGGGTAGCACAGATACGCAGTATTTT	CASSRQGGSTDTQYF
15	-	TRBD1	TRBJ2-5	TRBV28	TGTGCCAGCAGTTTGCCGGGACAGGATCTTGAGACCCAGTACTTC	CASSLPGQDLETQYF
15	few	-	TRBJ2-5	TRBV15	TGTGCCACCAGCAGAGATCTTGCTAGTGGGGAGACCCAGTACTTC	CATSRDLASGETQYF
13	-	-	TRBJ2-5	TRBV18	TGTGCCAGCTCTCCGAGTCCGAAAGTGACCCAGTACTTC	CASSPSPKVTQYF
13	many	-	TRBJ2-7	TRBV11-2	TGTGCCAGCAGCTTAATAGGGGACCACGAGCAGTACTTC	CASSLIGDHEQYF
13	-	-	TRBJ2-3	TRBV5-1	TGCGCCAGCAGCCTCCAACCTAGAGATACGCAGTATTTT	CASSLQPRDTQYF
11	-	-	TRBJ2-1	TRBV5-1	TGCGCCAGCAGCGAGGGGTTTGAGCAGTTCTTC	CASSEGFEQFF
14	many	-	TRBJ2-3	TRBV5-5	TGTGCCAGCAGCCCAGAAGGGCCAACAGATACGCAGTATTTT	CASSPEGPTDTQYF
14	-	-	TRBJ1-1	TRBV5-1	TGCGCCAGCAGCTTCGGCAGGGGAAACACTGAAGCTTTCTTT	CASSFGRGNTEAFF
15	few	TRBD2	TRBJ2-7	TRBV3-1	TGTGCCAGCAGCCAAGGGGGACTAGCGGGAGGGGAGCAGTACTTC	CASSQGGLAGGEQYF
17	-	-	TRBJ1-5	TRBV6-1	TGTGCCAGCAGTGAGAGGGTTGGGGCCAGGGGCAATCAGCCCCAGCATTTT	CASSERVGARGNQPQHF
14	-	-	TRBJ2-7	TRBV11-3	TGTGCCAGCAGCCCCAATGCGGACGACCGCGAGCAGTACTTC	CASSPNADDREQYF